These 10 T cell receptor beta chains were all obtained from the same sample, sequenced in a study of a mutant IDH1 vaccine in newly diagnosed glioma. Stated time point: week 47, end of study. The study gave 300 ug of mutant IDH1 20-mer peptide per vaccine dose, with topical imiquimod. No antigen has been assigned to these receptors. The data were produced by immunoSEQ multiplex PCR, yet TCRdb's version contains in-frame clones alone and is incomplete. The sample records roughly 50,000 clones, 60% to 85% being singletons. The sample was PBMCs, taken from a glioma patient whose treatment included an IDH1 peptide vaccine. The receptors were gathered from a woman aged 40 to 50 with glioma. Some clones in this sample may be carry-over from other donors' samples.

CDR3 amino acids: CASSTHRGRNTGELFF. CDR3 DNA: TGTGCCAGCAGCACCCACAGGGGGCGGAACACCGGGGAGCTGTTTTTT. This chain links TRBV7-9 with TRBJ2-2, with TRBD1 matching 9 bases. The CDR3 covers 16 residues. Germline trimming cut 5 bases from V and 1 base from J; bases unmatched to any gene: 5. The V gene's germline CDR1 is SEHNR and CDR2 FQNEAQ (reference sequence).

This rearrangement joins TRBV27 to TRBJ2-7, with a possible D match to TRBD2 (6 bases). The V end lost 3 bases, the J end lost 0 bases, and 9 bases lay between the germline ends. The CDR3 extends over 14 amino acids. Germline-derived CDR1 and CDR2 are MNHEY and SMNVEV (reference sequence). The CDR3 reads CASSFAGYSYEQYF. The CDR3 DNA sequence: TGTGCCAGCAGTTTTGCGGGGTACTCCTACGAGCAGTACTTC.

This clone was recorded once. The gene calls are TRBV5-4 and TRBJ2-7; TRBD1 aligns across 8 bases. The CDR3 spans 13 residues. V was pared by 5 bases and J by 4 bases, with 5 bases of the junction left unmatched. Germline values: CDR1 SGHNT, CDR2 YYREEE (reference sequence). CDR3 residues: CASSSGGWYEQYF. DNA of the CDR3: TGTGCCAGCAGTTCAGGGGGCTGGTACGAGCAGTACTTC. The whole variable domain, remainder taken from reference TRBV5-4 and TRBJ2-7, is ETGVTQSPTHLIKTRGQQVTLRCSSQSGHNTVSWYQQALGQGPQFIFQYYREEENGRGNFPPRFSGLQFPNYSSELNVNALELDDSALYLCASSSGGWYEQYFGPGTRLTVT.

The count of this clone is one. The V gene is TRBV2, the J gene TRBJ2-7; D remains unclear. The CDR3 loop spans 12 amino acids. Germline CDR1 and CDR2: SNHLY and FYNNEI. Trimming pared 6 bases from V and 5 bases from J, leaving 11 bases between. CDR3 in amino acids: CASSLGGDEQYF. CDR3 DNA sequence: TGTGCCAGCAGCCTGGGCGGCGACGAGCAGTACTTC.

As DNA, the CDR3 is TGTGCCAGCAGCGTAGGGACCCGGGGGGAGACCCAGTACTTC. Translation gives CASSVGTRGETQYF. The chain joins TRBV9 to TRBJ2-5, with D perhaps matching TRBD2 (6 bases). This CDR3 has 14 amino acids. The V end lost 0 bases, the J end lost 5 bases, and 11 bases lay between the germline ends. Per the germline V gene, CDR1 is SGDLS and CDR2 is YYNGEE.

The chain links TRBV7-2 to TRBJ1-4; 8 nucleotides match TRBD1. Trimming removed 5 bases from V and 8 bases from J; junction bases left unmatched: 10. There are 15 residues in the CDR3. CDR1 and CDR2 (germline): SGHTA, FQGNSA. This chain's CDR3 is CASSPGQASSEKLFF. The CDR3 DNA sequence: TGTGCCAGCAGCCCGGGACAGGCTTCCTCAGAAAAACTGTTTTTT.

The chain has TRBV19 and TRBJ2-3; TRBD2 matches at 7 bases. Germline V gives CDR1 LNHDA, CDR2 SQIVND (reference sequence). CDR3 length equals 16 residues. After removal of 6 bases from V and 4 bases from J, the junction contained 13 bases not matched to a gene. CDR3 residues: CASRPQGGPLSDTQYF. The CDR3 region has the DNA TGTGCCAGTAGGCCGCAGGGAGGGCCCCTCTCAGATACGCAGTATTTT.

This clone has more than one count but fewer than ten. J is TRBJ1-2 and V is TRBV30; 8 bases line up with TRBD1. Germline CDR1 GTSNPN, CDR2 SVGIG (reference sequence). The V gene end was trimmed by 4 bases and the J gene end by 4 bases; junction bases not matched to a gene: 5. The CDR3 is 13 residues long. The CDR3 spells CAWKRTGSYGYTF. CDR3 sequence (DNA): TGTGCCTGGAAGAGGACAGGGTCCTATGGCTACACCTTC.

The J gene is TRBJ1-4, the V gene TRBV9; TRBD1 might be the D (6 bases). V was cut by 0 bases and J by 8 bases, with 11 bases left in between. The CDR3 has 14 amino acids. Germline assignment: CDR1 SGDLS and CDR2 YYNGEE. The CDR3 loop reads CASSVDLGGEKLFF. The CDR3 DNA sequence: TGTGCCAGCAGCGTAGATCTAGGGGGAGAAAAACTGTTTTTT.

This sequence joins TRBV14 and TRBJ1-5; 7 bases align to TRBD1. Germline V gives CDR1 SGHDN, CDR2 FVKESK. This CDR3 has 13 residues. V dropped 1 base and J dropped 6; count of bases not matched to a gene: 0. CDR3 sequence: CASSQGQGQPQHF. The CDR3 coding sequence is TGTGCCAGCAGCCAAGGACAGGGTCAGCCCCAGCATTTT.